This T cell receptor (beta chain) was captured by sequencing in a study of blood T cell repertoires in COVID-19. Here immunoSEQ multiplex PCR was the method, and the copy in TCRdb shows in-frame clones only, minus some. Among 300,000 to 400,000 clones listed, approximately 90% were seen once. The CDR3 length is 16 residues. V shed 4 bases, J shed 8 bases, and the junction held 15 bases outside the gene matches. Looked up from germline, CDR1 is SGHAT and CDR2 is FQNNGV. V usage is TRBV11-2 and J usage is TRBJ2-5, with 8 bases matching TRBD2. Sequencing was carried out using PBMCs or T cells enriched from blood (not recorded which). This sequence was found in a young woman with acute COVID-19. The CDR3 region is CASSSTQRGSSITQYF. DNA for the CDR3: TGTGCCAGCAGCTCCACTCAGCGGGGGTCGTCCATTACCCAGTACTTC.